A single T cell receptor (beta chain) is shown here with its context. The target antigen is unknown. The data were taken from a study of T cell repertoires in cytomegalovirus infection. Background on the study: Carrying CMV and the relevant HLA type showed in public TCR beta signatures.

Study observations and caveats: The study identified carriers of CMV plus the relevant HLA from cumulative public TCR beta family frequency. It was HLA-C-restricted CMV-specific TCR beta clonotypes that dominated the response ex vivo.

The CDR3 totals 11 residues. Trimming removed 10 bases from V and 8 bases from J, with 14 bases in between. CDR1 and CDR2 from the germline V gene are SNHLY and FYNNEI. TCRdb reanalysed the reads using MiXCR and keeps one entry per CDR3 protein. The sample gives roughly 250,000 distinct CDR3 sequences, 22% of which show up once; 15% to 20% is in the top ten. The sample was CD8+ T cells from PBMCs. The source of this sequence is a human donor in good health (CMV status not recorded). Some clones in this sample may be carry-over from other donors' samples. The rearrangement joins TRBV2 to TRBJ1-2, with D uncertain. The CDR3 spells CATEEFRGYTF. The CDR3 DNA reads TGTGCCACCGAGGAATTCCGGGGCTACACCTTC.